The sequence of this TCR beta chain was determined in a study of response to subunit inactivated influenza vaccine. Study results and caveats: The authors suggested that every seasonal influenza vaccination recruits few new T cells.

TCRdb used MiXCR to reprocess the RT-PCR reads, holding one entry per CDR3 protein. The sample yields about 610,000 distinct CDR3 sequences, around 15% seen once. This clonotype was seen more than once but under ten times. The antigen remains undetermined. CDR3 length: 15 amino acids. In germline, CDR1 is SQVTM, CDR2 ANQGSEA. Trimming took 6 bases from V and 3 from J; bases not matched to a gene: 13. This sequence originates from a man aged 50-60 years who received an inactivated influenza vaccine. The sequenced sample was PBMCs from blood, obtained approximately 12 days after vaccination. The chain combines TRBV29-1 with TRBJ2-5; TRBD1 matches 7 bases. CDR3 nucleotide sequence: TGCAGCGTCGGGACCCTGACAGGGAAAGAAGAGACCCAGTACTTC. Residues: CSVGTLTGKEETQYF.